This T cell receptor (beta chain) was recovered during a study of T cells in Graves' hyperthyroidism and ophthalmopathy. Trimming shortened V by 1 base and J by 1 base, and 4 bases separated the two germline ends. CDR3 length: 13 residues. Germline CDR1 and CDR2: LNHDA and SQIVND (reference sequence). TCR beta CDR3 regions were amplified from RNA transcripts. A first-round RT-PCR of the TCR CDR3 used the HTBI primer set. TCRdb reprocessed the multiplex PCR reads via MiXCR and lists one record per CDR3 protein. The sample includes hundreds of thousands of distinct CDR3 sequences, more than 30% of them seen just once. This clonotype was counted at least ten times.

The sequenced material came from blood. The rearrangement links TRBV19 to TRBJ2-5; D is unresolved. This TCR was sampled from a man between 18 and 35 years old with Graves' hyperthyroidism. The CDR3 region is CASSIVGQETQYF. The CDR3 nucleotides are TGTGCCAGTAGTATAGTCGGCCAAGAGACCCAGTACTTC.